These 6 T cell receptor beta chains originate from one sample sequenced in a study of blood T cells in healthy people across ages. The second PCR ran about 6 to 11 cycles with a sample-barcoded 5' primer and J-beta primers. MiXCR, applied by TCRdb to the 5' RACE reads, yields one record per CDR3 protein. The data show about 800,000 distinct CDR3 sequences, roughly 25% seen once. Another study also made use of these data, one on T cells of mothers and their children.

The sample taken for sequencing was blood. All receptors come from a boy younger than 18 in good health.

This clonotype showed up just a few times. The V gene is TRBV28, the J gene TRBJ2-6, with TRBD1 as a possible D gene (5 bases). The CDR3 totals 15 residues. Trimming left V 3 bases short and J 0 bases short, with 6 bases between. Germline V lookup: CDR1 MDHEN, CDR2 SYDVKM. CDR3 nucleotide sequence: TGTGCCAGCAGTTTTGGGGCCTCTGGGGCCAACGTCCTGACTTTC. The encoded protein is CASSFGASGANVLTF.

This clonotype was observed a few times. The chain has TRBV29-1 and TRBJ2-5; D may be TRBD1 (5 bases). In germline, CDR1 is SQVTM, CDR2 ANQGSEA. The ends were cut back, 7 bases at V and 0 bases at J, with 9 bases in the middle. The CDR3 extends over 12 amino acids. DNA of the CDR3: TGCAGCGGTGAGACAGACCAAGAGACCCAGTACTTC. Translating gives CSGETDQETQYF.

The chain uses TRBV15 and TRBJ2-5, with 11 bases aligning to TRBD2. CDR3 size: 18 residues. The germline gives CDR1 LNHNV, CDR2 YYDKDF (reference sequence). V trimming: 8 bases; J trimming: 4 bases; junction bases outside the gene matches: 18. The DNA of the CDR3 is TGTGCCACCTCCCAGATAAGACTAGCGGGACCTCTTTCAGAGACCCAGTACTTC. Its translation is CATSQIRLAGPLSETQYF.

The CDR3 loop is CASSFPAGAGEQYF. Here the CDR3 DNA reads TGTGCCAGCAGTTTTCCGGCGGGAGCCGGCGAGCAGTACTTC. V is TRBV28 and J is TRBJ2-7, with TRBD2 matching 7 bases. The CDR3 has 14 amino acids. The V and J ends lost 3 bases and 6 bases, in that order; junction bases with no gene match: 8. Germline loops: CDR1 MDHEN, CDR2 SYDVKM. Together with reference TRBV28 and TRBJ2-7, the CDR3 gives the full variable domain: DVKVTQSSRYLVKRTGEKVFLECVQDMDHENMFWYRQDPGLGLRLIYFSYDVKMKEKGDIPEGYSVSREKKERFSLILESASTNQTSMYLCASSFPAGAGEQYFGPGTRLTVT.

The chain joins TRBV30 to TRBJ2-2; 11 positions agree with TRBD1. This CDR3 region has 15 residues. The germline gives CDR1 GTSNPN, CDR2 SVGIG (reference sequence). V shed 3 bases and J 6 bases; nucleotides not matched to a gene: 6. The CDR3 sequence is CAWRRGQGVPGELFF. The CDR3 DNA reads as TGTGCCTGGAGGCGGGGACAGGGGGTCCCCGGGGAGCTGTTTTTT.

This clonotype turned up a few times. V gene TRBV6-4 combines with J gene TRBJ2-3, with a tentative D call TRBD1 (6 bases). The CDR3 loop spans 16 amino acids. Per the germline V gene, CDR1 is MRHNA and CDR2 is SNTAGT. Trimming stripped 0 bases from V and 2 bases from J, with 12 bases between. The DNA of the CDR3 is TGTGCCAGCAGTGACTCCCCAGGACAGTCCACAGATACGCAGTATTTT. Residues: CASSDSPGQSTDTQYF.